These 17 T cell receptor beta chains originate from one sample sequenced in a study of T cells in Graves' hyperthyroidism and ophthalmopathy. From RNA transcripts, TCR beta CDR3 regions were amplified. The HTBI primer set served for first-round RT-PCR of the TCR CDR3. MiXCR, applied by TCRdb to the multiplex PCR reads, yields one record per CDR3 protein. The sample comprises fewer than 500,000 distinct CDR3 sequences, about 14% of which are singletons, and more than 20% rests with the top ten. The sample consisted of blood. The receptors were sampled from a man aged 25 to 45 with Graves' hyperthyroidism that later progressed to Graves' ophthalmopathy.

Concerning this clonotype: A clone one base away is much larger, so this may be a read error. V usage is TRBV28 and J usage is TRBJ2-2; no reliable D call. Germline loops: CDR1 MDHEN, CDR2 SYDVKM. The CDR3 consists of 13 residues. With 5 bases removed from V and 7 bases from J, the gap between germline ends came to 11 bases. As DNA, the CDR3 is TGTGCCAGCAGTCTAGTTAATGGCGGGGAGCTGTTTTTT. Residues: CASSLVNGGELFF.

To note about this clonotype: A much more abundant neighbour one base away suggests this may be a read error. The V gene is TRBV28, the J gene TRBJ1-2, with 10 bases aligning to TRBD1. This CDR3 region has 14 residues. The junction had 11 bases not matched to a gene; V was cut back by 8 bases and J by 8 bases. Germline-derived CDR1 and CDR2 are MDHEN and SYDVKM. The CDR3 spells CASGSSGTGVGYTF. CDR3 bases: TGTGCCAGCGGTTCCTCCGGGACAGGGGTGGGCTACACCTTC.

This clonotype was counted many times. The V gene is TRBV27, the J gene TRBJ2-5, with 11 nucleotides matching TRBD1. Trimming removed 8 bases from V and 5 bases from J; junction bases left unmatched: 10. Germline CDR1 MNHEY, CDR2 SMNVEV (reference sequence). The CDR3 is 15 amino acids. The CDR3 nucleotides are TGTGCCAGCTTAACATGGACAGGGGGCTTCGAGACCCAGTACTTC. This sequence encodes CASLTWTGGFETQYF.

This clonotype has only a few counts. At one end, the junction sequence differs from germline, possibly due to a read error. This chain uses TRBV7-7 with TRBJ2-1; possibly TRBD1 for D (5 bases). Germline assignment: CDR1 SSHAT and CDR2 FNYEAQ (reference sequence). The CDR3 contains 17 residues. CDR3 DNA: TGTGCTAGCAGCTTAGTCCCGCACAGGACAACTGGTAATGAGCAGTTCTTC. Translated, it gives CASSLVPHRTTGNEQFF.

V is TRBV20-1 and J is TRBJ1-5; no firm D call. CDR1 and CDR2 (germline): DFQATT, SNEGSKA (reference sequence). V shed 1 base and J shed 1 base, with 11 bases lying between them. This CDR3 is built from 15 residues. CDR3 amino acids: CSARGERQSNQPQHF. The CDR3 region has the DNA TGCAGTGCTAGAGGGGAAAGGCAGAGCAATCAGCCCCAGCATTTT.

This clonotype showed up many times. This chain joins TRBV2 and TRBJ1-3; no reliable D call. The CDR3 is made up of 14 amino acids. V was trimmed by 4 bases and J by 0 bases, leaving 7 bases between them. Per germline, CDR1 SNHLY and CDR2 FYNNEI. CDR3 loop: CASSVQSSGNTIYF. In DNA form, the CDR3 reads TGTGCCAGCAGTGTTCAGAGCTCTGGAAACACCATATATTTT. The variable domain in full, with the rest retrieved from reference TRBV2 and TRBJ1-3, is EPEVTQTPSHQVTQMGQEVILRCVPISNHLYFYWYRQILGQKVEFLVSFYNNEISEKSEIFDDQFSVERPDGSNFTLKIRSTKLEDSAMYFCASSVQSSGNTIYFGEGSWLTVV.

This clonotype was counted at least ten times. The rearrangement joins TRBV6-1 to TRBJ2-1; the D call may be TRBD1 or TRBD2 (5 bases each). Looked up from germline, CDR1 is MNHNS and CDR2 is SASEGT. The CDR3 loop spans 15 amino acids. Trimming took 4 bases from V and 4 from J, leaving 14 bases between them. CDR3 DNA: TGTGCCAGCAGTGCTGGGACGACGTCTTACAATGAGCAGTTCTTC. It translates to CASSAGTTSYNEQFF.

The chain carries TRBV29-1 and TRBJ2-1, with TRBD1 matching 7 bases. Germline assignment: CDR1 SQVTM and CDR2 ANQGSEA. This CDR3 spans 13 amino acids. The junction had 4 bases not matched to a gene; V was cut back by 4 bases and J by 4 bases. The CDR3 here is CSVAGTAYNEQFF. DNA for the CDR3: TGCAGCGTTGCCGGGACAGCATACAATGAGCAGTTCTTC.

This clonotype was picked up a small number of times. The chain has TRBV7-9 and TRBJ2-3; D gene uncertain. The CDR3 spans 15 residues. V shed 3 bases and J shed 4 bases, with 14 bases lying between them. Germline V gives CDR1 SEHNR, CDR2 FQNEAQ (reference sequence). CDR3 DNA sequence: TGTGCCAGCAGCTTTTGGGGTCGCGTGGCAGATACGCAGTATTTT. It codes for CASSFWGRVADTQYF.

The chain couples TRBV6-1 to TRBJ2-7, with no clear D. The V and J ends lost 7 bases and 0 bases respectively, with 13 bases between them. Germline lookup yields CDR1 MNHNS and CDR2 SASEGT. CDR3 length: 14 amino acids. The CDR3 is CASTQDLSSYEQYF. CDR3 nucleotide sequence: TGTGCCAGCACTCAAGATCTAAGCTCCTACGAGCAGTACTTC.

This clonotype has only a few counts. The rearrangement joins TRBV4-2 to TRBJ2-5, with a weak D call TRBD2 (7 bases). V gave up 1 base and J gave up 4 bases, with 16 bases separating them. The CDR3 has 16 amino acids. The germline V gene encodes CDR1 LGHNA and CDR2 YNFKEQ. CDR3 residues: CASSQGGRGFGETQYF. CDR3 sequence (DNA): TGTGCCAGCAGCCAAGGGGGGCGGGGGTTCGGAGAGACCCAGTACTTC.

This clonotype showed up many times. The genes are TRBV11-2 and TRBJ1-1, with a weak D call TRBD1 (6 bases). The CDR3 length is 17 residues. CDR1 is SGHAT, CDR2 FQNNGV, per germline. V lost 4 bases to trimming and J lost 1 base, with 19 bases between them. CDR3 protein: CASSSRDTGRGNTEAFF. The DNA for the CDR3 is TGTGCCAGCAGCTCCCGGGACACCGGCCGGGGGAACACTGAAGCTTTCTTT.

At least ten counts were recorded for this clonotype. The chain is built from TRBV6-1 and TRBJ1-4, with TRBD1 matching 7 bases. The CDR3 is 14 amino acids. Germline CDR1 is MNHNS and CDR2 is SASEGT. V lost 8 bases to trimming and J lost 7 bases; unmatched junction nucleotides: 10. CDR3 bases: TGTGCCAGCGAAGGGGGCGCGTCTGGTGAAAAACTGTTTTTT. Its protein product is CASEGGASGEKLFF.

At least ten counts were recorded for this clonotype. The gene calls are TRBV6-5 and TRBJ2-3; D is uncertain. This CDR3 contains 14 residues. Germline V gives CDR1 MNHEY, CDR2 SVGAGI. The V end lost 0 bases, the J end lost 6 bases, and 10 bases lay between the germline ends. CDR3 in DNA: TGTGCCAGCAGTTACTCGTTGGGGTACGATACGCAGTATTTT. Translating it yields CASSYSLGYDTQYF.

This sequence joins TRBV24-1 and TRBJ2-2, with 7 nucleotides matching TRBD1. This CDR3 is 14 amino acids long. Unmatched junction bases numbered 6, after V lost 5 bases and J lost 7 bases. Germline-derived CDR1 and CDR2 are KGHDR and SFDVKD. CDR3 loop: CATSARTGLGELFF. The DNA of the CDR3 is TGTGCCACCAGTGCCCGGACAGGTCTCGGGGAGCTGTTTTTT.

The chain has TRBV18 and TRBJ1-5, with D uncertain. Germline-derived CDR1 and CDR2 are KGHSH and LQKENI. This CDR3 is built from 15 residues. V gave up 4 bases and J gave up 2 bases, with 12 bases separating them. CDR3 loop: CASSRPGWGNQPQHF. The CDR3 DNA sequence: TGTGCCAGCTCACGACCGGGCTGGGGCAATCAGCCCCAGCATTTT.

Many counts were recorded for this clonotype. The chain has TRBV27 and TRBJ1-1; D unresolved. Germline V gene sequence: CDR1 MNHEY, CDR2 SMNVEV (reference sequence). V was trimmed by 5 bases and J by 4 bases, leaving 17 bases between them. The CDR3 is 15 amino acids. The CDR3 nucleotides read TGTGCCAGCAGTCTATATGACGTTGGGAGCACTGAAGCTTTCTTT. This encodes CASSLYDVGSTEAFF.